These T cell receptor beta chains were read from a single sample in a study of T cells in Graves' hyperthyroidism and ophthalmopathy. MiXCR, applied by TCRdb to the multiplex PCR reads, yields one record per CDR3 protein. The sample has 30,000 to 35,000 distinct CDR3 sequences; 52% are singletons. Sequencing was carried out using blood. All receptors come from a middle-aged woman with Graves' ophthalmopathy. The CDR3 runs from the conserved cysteine through the conserved F or W. D genes are given only for firm matches. The size field is filled for only some rows; it gives once, few, many or a size class.

d_gene	abundance	v_gene	j_gene	CDR3nt	CDR3aa
TRBD1	-	TRBV6-2/TRBV6-3	TRBJ2-3	TGTGCCTGCAGTGGACAGGGGGCAACAGATACGCAGTATTTT	CACSGQGATDTQYF
TRBD1	-	TRBV29-1	TRBJ1-2	TGCAGCGGGACAGGGAGAAGAGGGGGCTACACCTTC	CSGTGRRGGYTF
TRBD1	-	TRBV20-1	TRBJ2-5	TGCAGTGCTCGACAGGGGGCCTCAGAGACCCAGTACTTC	CSARQGASETQYF
-	-	TRBV15	TRBJ1-2	TGTGCCACCAGCCCACGACTTATCTCTGGAAACACCTTC	CATSPRLISGNTF
-	-	TRBV15	TRBJ2-5	TGTGCCACCAGCTCCCGGGGCAGGGAGACCCAGTACTTC	CATSSRGRETQYF
TRBD1	few	TRBV2	TRBJ2-5	TGTGCCAGCAGTGATAGACAGGGGAACAGCAATCAGCCCCAGTACTTC	CASSDRQGNSNQPQYF
TRBD2	many	TRBV12-3/TRBV12-4	TRBJ2-5	TGTGCCAGCAGTTCTAGCGGGGGAAAGGAGACCCAGTACTTC	CASSSSGGKETQYF
-	-	TRBV19	TRBJ1-6	TGTGCCAGTAGTATAGATGGGGGACCGAGCAATTCACCCCTCCACTTT	CASSIDGGPSNSPLHF
TRBD2	-	TRBV5-1	TRBJ2-3	TGCGCCAGCAGCCCCGGGACTAGCGGTGGCACAGATACGCAGTACTTT	CASSPGTSGGTDTQYF
-	medium-sized	TRBV10-2	TRBJ1-3	TGCGCCAGCAGTGACTCGGGGCCGAGGGACACCATATATTTT	CASSDSGPRDTIYF
-	many	TRBV20-1	TRBJ2-3	TGCAGTGCTAAGGGACTTCCGGGGACAGATACGCAGTATTTT	CSAKGLPGTDTQYF
TRBD2	many	TRBV5-8	TRBJ2-7	TGTGCCAGCAGCTTGGGAGGTACAGCGGGGAAAGCCTACGAGCAGTACTTC	CASSLGGTAGKAYEQYF
-	-	TRBV20-1	TRBJ1-5	TGCAGTGCCCCTTATGGCGTCCAAGAGACCCAGCATTTT	CSAPYGVQETQHF
-	-	TRBV7-3	TRBJ2-1	TGTGCCAGCAGCTTAGCGATGGAGAATGAGCAGTTCTTC	CASSLAMENEQFF
-	-	TRBV2	TRBJ2-3	TGTGCCGGTAGCGCCCTGAGCACAGATACGCAGTATTTT	CAGSALSTDTQYF
-	-	TRBV9	TRBJ1-4	TGTGCCAGCAGCGTAGATGAAAAACTGTTTTTT	CASSVDEKLFF